The source of this TCR beta chain is a study of T cell responses to AZD1222 COVID-19 vaccine. Study as a whole: Second doses were pooled across both intervals (about 4 or about 12 weeks). Whole-study results and caveats: The peak T cell response came first, and repertoires were sampled only after it. Increases in Spike-specific TCR breadth and depth were seen after two AZD1222 doses.

This CDR3 has 15 amino acids. Trimming cost V 1 base and J 4 bases, with 13 bases left between them. Germline V gene sequence: CDR1 SGHDN, CDR2 FVKESK. The method was immunoSEQ multiplex PCR; TCRdb's version includes in-frame clones alone and lacks a portion of them. The sample holds about 170,000 clones; roughly nine tenths are singletons and the top ten take roughly 1.7%. To note about this clone: Its target is not known.

The chain combines TRBV14 with TRBJ2-5; tentative D call: TRBD2 (6 bases). The sequence was obtained from an adult in good health. The source was peripheral blood, collected on day 0 of AZD1222 vaccination. This chain's CDR3 is CASSQGSSGRETQYF. As DNA, the CDR3 is TGTGCCAGCAGCCAAGGCTCGAGCGGGCGAGAGACCCAGTACTTC.